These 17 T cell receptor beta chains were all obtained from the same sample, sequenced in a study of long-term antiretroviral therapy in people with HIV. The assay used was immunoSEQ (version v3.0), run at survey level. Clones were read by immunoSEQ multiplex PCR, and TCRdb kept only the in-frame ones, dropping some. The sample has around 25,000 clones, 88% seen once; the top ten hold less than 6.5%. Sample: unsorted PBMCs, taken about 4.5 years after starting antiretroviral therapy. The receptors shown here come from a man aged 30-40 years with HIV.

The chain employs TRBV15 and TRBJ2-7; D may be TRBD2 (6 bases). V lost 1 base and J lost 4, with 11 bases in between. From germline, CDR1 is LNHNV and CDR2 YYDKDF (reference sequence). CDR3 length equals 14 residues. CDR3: CATSRGPGGYEQYF. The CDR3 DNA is TGTGCCACCAGCAGAGGTCCAGGAGGGTACGAGCAGTACTTC.

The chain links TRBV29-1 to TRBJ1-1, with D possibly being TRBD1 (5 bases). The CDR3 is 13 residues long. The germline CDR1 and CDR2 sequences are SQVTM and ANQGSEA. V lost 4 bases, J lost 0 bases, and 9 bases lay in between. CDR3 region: CSVGDLMNTEAFF. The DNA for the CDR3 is TGCAGCGTTGGGGACCTAATGAACACTGAAGCTTTCTTT.

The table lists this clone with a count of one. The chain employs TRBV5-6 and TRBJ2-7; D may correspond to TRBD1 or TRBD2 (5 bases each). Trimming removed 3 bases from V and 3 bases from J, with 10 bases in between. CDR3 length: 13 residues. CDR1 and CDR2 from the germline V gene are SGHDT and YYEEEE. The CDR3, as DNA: TGTGCCAGCAGCTCCTGGGGGATCTACGAGCAGTACTTC. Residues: CASSSWGIYEQYF.

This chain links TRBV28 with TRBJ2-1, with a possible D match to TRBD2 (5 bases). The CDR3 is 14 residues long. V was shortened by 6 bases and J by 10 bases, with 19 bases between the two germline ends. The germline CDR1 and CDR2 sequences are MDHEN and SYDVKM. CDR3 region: CASRVRAGYREQFF. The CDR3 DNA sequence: TGTGCCAGCAGGGTCCGGGCGGGCTACCGAGAGCAGTTCTTC.

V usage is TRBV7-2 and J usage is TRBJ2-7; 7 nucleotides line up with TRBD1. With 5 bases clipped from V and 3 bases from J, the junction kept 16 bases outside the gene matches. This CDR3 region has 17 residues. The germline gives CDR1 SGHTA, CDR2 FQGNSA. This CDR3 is CASSPPPPVRGNYEQYF. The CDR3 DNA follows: TGTGCCAGCAGCCCCCCCCCACCGGTCAGGGGGAACTACGAGCAGTACTTC.

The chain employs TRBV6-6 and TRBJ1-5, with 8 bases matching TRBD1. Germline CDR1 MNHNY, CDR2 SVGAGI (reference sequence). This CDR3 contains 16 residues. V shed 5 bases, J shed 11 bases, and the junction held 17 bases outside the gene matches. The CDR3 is CASSQPGQVDRAAQHF. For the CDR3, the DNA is TGTGCCAGCAGTCAACCGGGACAGGTGGATAGAGCGGCCCAGCATTTT.

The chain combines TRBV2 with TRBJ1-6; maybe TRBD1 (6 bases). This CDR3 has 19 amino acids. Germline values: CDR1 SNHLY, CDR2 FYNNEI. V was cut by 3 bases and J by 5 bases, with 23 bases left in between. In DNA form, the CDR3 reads TGTGCCAGCAGTGACTTTCCGGACAGCTTGCCAGAGGATAATTCACCCCTCCACTTT. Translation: CASSDFPDSLPEDNSPLHF.

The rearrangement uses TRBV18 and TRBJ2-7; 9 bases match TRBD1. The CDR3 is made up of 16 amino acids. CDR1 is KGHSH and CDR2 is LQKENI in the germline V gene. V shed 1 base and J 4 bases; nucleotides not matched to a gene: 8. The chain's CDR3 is CASSPLPGQGGYEQYF. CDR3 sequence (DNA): TGTGCCAGCTCACCACTCCCGGGACAGGGCGGGTACGAGCAGTACTTC.

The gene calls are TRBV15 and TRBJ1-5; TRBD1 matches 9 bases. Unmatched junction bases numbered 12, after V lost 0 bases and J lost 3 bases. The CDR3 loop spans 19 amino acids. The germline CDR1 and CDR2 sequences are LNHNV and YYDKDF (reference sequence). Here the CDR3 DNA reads TGTGCCACCAGCAGAGATCGAGCCGGGACAGGGAGGGTCAATCAGCCCCAGCATTTT. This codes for CATSRDRAGTGRVNQPQHF. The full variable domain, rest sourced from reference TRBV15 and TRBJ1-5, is DAMVIQNPRYQVTQFGKPVTLSCSQTLNHNVMYWYQQKSSQAPKLLFHYYDKDFNNEADTPDNFQSRRPNTSFCFLDIRSPGLGDTAMYLCATSRDRAGTGRVNQPQHFGDGTRLSIL.

The CDR3 loop reads CASRPDRLGTGELFF. CDR3 nucleotide sequence: TGTGCCAGCAGGCCTGACAGGCTGGGGACCGGGGAGCTGTTTTTT. V is TRBV2 and J is TRBJ2-2; tentatively, D is TRBD1 (6 bases). Germline CDR1 reads SNHLY; CDR2 reads FYNNEI. The CDR3 contains 15 residues. Trimming removed 6 bases at V and 5 bases at J, with 16 bases between.

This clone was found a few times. CDR3 DNA sequence: TGTGCCAGCAGCCCGCTGGGACAGGGGTACGAGCAGTACTTC. This sequence encodes CASSPLGQGYEQYF. The V gene is TRBV11-1, the J gene TRBJ2-7; 10 bases agree with TRBD1. Germline V gene sequence: CDR1 SGHAT, CDR2 FQDESV (reference sequence). This CDR3 spans 14 amino acids. The V gene end was trimmed by 5 bases and the J gene end by 4 bases; junction bases not matched to a gene: 5.

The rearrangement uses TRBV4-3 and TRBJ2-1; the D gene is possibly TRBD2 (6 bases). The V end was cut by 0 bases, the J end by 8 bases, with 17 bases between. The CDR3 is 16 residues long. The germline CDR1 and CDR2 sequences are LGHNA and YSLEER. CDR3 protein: CASSQDRQGGIDEQFF. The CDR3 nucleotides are TGCGCCAGCAGCCAAGATCGGCAGGGAGGAATCGATGAGCAGTTCTTC.

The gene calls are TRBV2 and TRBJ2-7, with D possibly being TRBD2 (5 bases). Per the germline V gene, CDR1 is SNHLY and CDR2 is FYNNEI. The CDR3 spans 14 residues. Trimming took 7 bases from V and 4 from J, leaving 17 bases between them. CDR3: CASTLRERAYEQYF. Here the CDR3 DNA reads TGTGCCAGCACTCTCAGAGAGAGGGCTTACGAGCAGTACTTC.

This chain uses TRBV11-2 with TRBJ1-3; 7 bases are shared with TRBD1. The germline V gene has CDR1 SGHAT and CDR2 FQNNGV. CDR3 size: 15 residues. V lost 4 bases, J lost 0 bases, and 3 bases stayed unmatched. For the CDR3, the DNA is TGTGCCAGCAGCTCAGACAGGGTCTCTGGAAACACCATATATTTT. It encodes CASSSDRVSGNTIYF.

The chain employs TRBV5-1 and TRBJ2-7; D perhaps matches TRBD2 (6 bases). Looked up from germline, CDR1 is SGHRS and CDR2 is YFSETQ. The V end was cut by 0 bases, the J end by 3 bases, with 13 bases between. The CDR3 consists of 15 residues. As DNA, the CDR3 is TGCGCCAGCAGCTTGGTGCCAGGGAGGCTCTACGAGCAGTACTTC. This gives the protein CASSLVPGRLYEQYF.

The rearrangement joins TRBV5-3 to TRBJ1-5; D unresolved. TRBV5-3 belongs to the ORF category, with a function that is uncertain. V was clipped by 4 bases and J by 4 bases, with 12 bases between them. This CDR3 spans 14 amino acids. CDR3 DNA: TGTGCCAGAAGCCAATACTCGGGGAATCAGCCCCAGCATTTT. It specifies CARSQYSGNQPQHF.

The CDR3 region is CASSADRGITSYNSPLHF. CDR3 DNA: TGTGCCAGCAGCGCCGACAGGGGGATCACCTCCTATAATTCACCCCTCCACTTT. The chain is built from TRBV7-2 and TRBJ1-6; 9 bases agree with TRBD1. The CDR3 has 18 residues. V lost 5 bases and J lost 0; bases outside the gene matches: 8. Germline V lookup: CDR1 SGHTA, CDR2 FQGNSA.